These T cell receptor beta chains were read from a single sample in a study of Tregs in tolerant kidney transplant recipients. TCRdb keeps only in-frame clones here, not all; method: immunoSEQ multiplex PCR. The sample yields about 240,000 clones, approximately 84% seen once. Sequencing used CD4+ T cells from blood. All receptors come from a human donor in good health. The CDR3 runs from the conserved cysteine through the conserved F or W. The order of the fields is clone size, J gene, V gene, D gene, CDR3 DNA, CDR3 protein. D genes are given only for firm matches. Size is stated for part of the rows, as once, few or many counts, or as a class when the clone is expanded.

- | TRBJ1-2 | TRBV5-1 | - | TGCGCCAGCAGCTTGTCCTCAGGGGCCCACCACTATGGCTACACCTTC | CASSLSSGAHHYGYTF
- | TRBJ2-7 | TRBV6-5 | TRBD2 | TGTGCCAGCAGTCCCGGGACTAGCGGGAGCTACGAGCAGTACTTC | CASSPGTSGSYEQYF
- | TRBJ2-7 | TRBV4-1 | TRBD2 | TGCGCCAGCAGCCCCTTTAGCGGGACGGACGAGCAGTACTTC | CASSPFSGTDEQYF
- | TRBJ2-7 | TRBV6-1 | - | TGTGCCAGCAGTTATGACAGAGCCTACGAGCAGTACTTC | CASSYDRAYEQYF
- | TRBJ2-7 | TRBV5-1 | TRBD1 | TGCGCCAGCAGCTTGAAAGCTGAGACAGGGTGGGAACTTGGCTACGAGCAGTACTTC | CASSLKAETGWELGYEQYF
- | TRBJ1-3 | TRBV10-2 | - | TGCGCCAGCAGTGGGAAGGCGATTGGAAACACCATATATTTT | CASSGKAIGNTIYF
once | TRBJ1-4 | TRBV4-1 | TRBD1 | TGCGCCAGCAGCCAAGGAAGGTCGGGACAGGGGAATGAAAAACTGTTTTTT | CASSQGRSGQGNEKLFF
- | TRBJ2-7 | TRBV10-3 | TRBD2 | TGTGCCATCAGTGAGAGACGGGAGGACGAGCAGTACTTC | CAISERREDEQYF
- | TRBJ1-5 | TRBV4-2 | - | TGTGCCAGCAGCCAGCTACAGGGTATAAGCAATCAGCCCCAGCATTTT | CASSQLQGISNQPQHF
- | TRBJ2-2 | TRBV30 | TRBD1 | TGTGCCCACTCGGACAGGGCTAAGTATCCCTCCGGGGAGCTGTTTTTT | CAHSDRAKYPSGELFF
- | TRBJ2-3 | TRBV7-7 | - | TGTGCTAGCAGCTTACAATGGAACAGCGATACGCAGTATTTT | CASSLQWNSDTQYF
- | TRBJ1-2 | TRBV6-5 | - | TGTGCCAGCAGTAAGAACAACGCAGGGTCGGCTGGCTACACCTTC | CASSKNNAGSAGYTF
- | TRBJ2-2 | TRBV5-1 | TRBD2 | TGCGCCAGCTGTACTGGGGGGGCCGGGGAGCTGTTTTTT | CASCTGGAGELFF
once | TRBJ2-3 | TRBV18 | - | TGTGCCAGCTCACCAAGGGGGACAGATACGCAGTATTTT | CASSPRGTDTQYF
- | TRBJ2-5 | TRBV6-5 | TRBD2 | TGTGCCAGCAGTTACTTCGGACTAGTCGTAGGTGAGACCCAGTACTTC | CASSYFGLVVGETQYF
- | TRBJ2-5 | TRBV4-1 | - | TGCGCCAGCAGCCAGGCGGGGACAGTCGTTGAGACCCAGTACTTC | CASSQAGTVVETQYF
- | TRBJ2-7 | TRBV6-1 | - | TGTGCCAGCAGTGAAATTCAGTCCTACGAGCAGTACTTC | CASSEIQSYEQYF
- | TRBJ1-1 | TRBV11-3 | - | TGTGCCAGCAGTACAACAGGGAACACTGAAGCTTTCTTT | CASSTTGNTEAFF
- | TRBJ2-3 | TRBV6-6 | - | TGTGCCAGCAGTTACGGGGAACCCCCAGATACGCAGTATTTT | CASSYGEPPDTQYF
once | TRBJ1-5 | TRBV7-2 | TRBD1 | TGTGCCAGCAGCTTAAGGACGGGACAGGGGCAGCCCCAGCATTTT | CASSLRTGQGQPQHF
once | TRBJ2-5 | TRBV5-1 | - | TGCGCCAGCAGCTTCCTCGCGGGGAGAGAAGAGACCCAGTACTTC | CASSFLAGREETQYF
- | TRBJ1-5 | TRBV6-5 | - | TGTGCCAGCAGTTACTTAAGCTCCAATAATCAGCCCCAGCATTTT | CASSYLSSNNQPQHF
- | TRBJ2-1 | TRBV6-1 | TRBD2 | TGTGCCAGCAGTGAACCGGTACAGCGGGGAGACTTCTTC | CASSEPVQRGDFF
- | TRBJ1-5 | TRBV6-1 | - | TGTGCCAGCAGTGGGGGGGGCGGGAGCAATCAGCCCCAGCATTTT | CASSGGGGSNQPQHF
- | TRBJ1-3 | TRBV18 | TRBD1 | TGTGCCAGCTCACCACGGCGGACAGGGGGCTCCTCTGGAAACACCATATATTTT | CASSPRRTGGSSGNTIYF
- | TRBJ1-4 | TRBV18 | - | TGTGCCAGCTCACCTGGAGGAAATGAAAAACTGTTTTTT | CASSPGGNEKLFF
- | TRBJ2-7 | TRBV6-5 | - | TGTGCCAGCAGTTACCGCAGGGGAGCGTCCGAGCAGTACTTC | CASSYRRGASEQYF
- | TRBJ2-1 | TRBV18 | TRBD2 | TGTGCCAGCTCACCACCTAGCGGGAGGGCCTCCTACAATGAGCAGTTCTTC | CASSPPSGRASYNEQFF
- | TRBJ1-1 | TRBV5-5 | - | TGTGCCAGCAGCTTGGTGGTGATGAACACTGAAGCTTTCTTT | CASSLVVMNTEAFF
- | TRBJ2-7 | TRBV4-1 | TRBD1 | TGCGCCAGCAGCCAAATGCCAGGGGGAATATACGAGCAGTACTTC | CASSQMPGGIYEQYF
few | TRBJ2-7 | TRBV7-2 | - | TGTGCCAGCACTATGGGCCCTTCCTACGAGCAGTACTTC | CASTMGPSYEQYF
- | TRBJ2-7 | TRBV5-1 | TRBD2 | TGCGCCAGCAGCCAGGAAAGGACTAGCGGGAGTGGGTACGAGCAGTACTTC | CASSQERTSGSGYEQYF
- | TRBJ1-6 | TRBV7-6 | - | TGTGCCAGCAGCTTAGCGCTAGACAGCAGTTATTCACCCCTCCACTTT | CASSLALDSSYSPLHF
- | TRBJ1-4 | TRBV5-1 | - | TGCGCCAGCAGCTTGCCCCTTCAATCGGGATATGAAAAACTGTTTTTT | CASSLPLQSGYEKLFF
once | TRBJ1-4 | TRBV14 | - | TGTGCCAGCAGCCATTGGACAGACGCAACTAATGAAAAACTGTTTTTT | CASSHWTDATNEKLFF
- | TRBJ1-1 | TRBV6-5 | - | TGTGCCAGCTCCTACTTTCCGGGGGCGAACACTGAAGCTTTCTTT | CASSYFPGANTEAFF
- | TRBJ2-7 | TRBV2 | - | TGTGCCAGCAGAGAACGGGGCCCCTACGAGCAGTACTTC | CASRERGPYEQYF
- | TRBJ2-2 | TRBV2 | - | TGTGCCAGCAGTGAGTTACTGAACACCGGGGAGCTGTTTTTT | CASSELLNTGELFF
few | TRBJ2-7 | TRBV6-5 | - | TGTGCCAGCAGTTACCATCGGGGCACCTCCTACGAGCAGTACTTC | CASSYHRGTSYEQYF
- | TRBJ2-7 | TRBV7-6 | TRBD1 | TGTGCCAGCAGCTCGGGACAGGGGACAACCTACGAGCAGTACTTC | CASSSGQGTTYEQYF
- | TRBJ1-2 | TRBV9 | - | TGTGCCAGCAGCGGACGAGGAGTAAGGGGAGTGTCGAACTATGGCTACACCTTC | CASSGRGVRGVSNYGYTF
- | TRBJ2-7 | TRBV7-9 | TRBD1 | TGTGCCAGCAGCCAGGGGGCGCGCGAGCAGTACTTC | CASSQGAREQYF
- | TRBJ2-7 | TRBV10-1 | - | TGCGCCAGCAGTGAGAGGCCCGCTACCGAGCAGTACTTC | CASSERPATEQYF
- | TRBJ2-3 | TRBV4-1 | - | TGCGCCAGCAGCCATCCCCGCACAGATACGCAGTATTTT | CASSHPRTDTQYF
- | TRBJ2-1 | TRBV2 | - | TGTGCCAGCAGTGATGGGGGGAGCTCCTACAATGAGCAGTTCTTC | CASSDGGSSYNEQFF
- | TRBJ1-5 | TRBV4-1 | TRBD1 | TGCGCCAGCAGCCAAGTCGCCAGGGGGGATCAGCCCCAGCATTTT | CASSQVARGDQPQHF
- | TRBJ1-2 | TRBV15 | - | TGTGCCACCAGCCGCGCCCGGACGGCCTATGGCTACACCTTC | CATSRARTAYGYTF
- | TRBJ1-1 | TRBV2 | - | TGTGCCAAGGAAGGCACAGGCTTTGAAGCTTTCTTT | CAKEGTGFEAFF